Below, 3 T cell receptor beta chains from the same sample are listed, as sequenced in a study of T-cell reconstitution after alpha-beta-depleted transplantation in children. Molecular barcoding with unique molecular identifiers was used for the TCRbeta library. TCRdb fed the PCR reads into MiXCR, producing one record per CDR3 protein. The sample has some 200,000 distinct CDR3 sequences, approximately 8.4% seen once. Sample: PBMCs, mostly from graft donor cells, taken 360 days after TCRalphabeta/CD19-depleted stem cell transplant. Receptors originate from a male patient aged 2 to 10 who had a stem cell transplant for acute myeloid leukemia, so the T cells may come from the graft donor.

There are a few counts of this clonotype. This sequence joins TRBV12-3 or TRBV12-4 and TRBJ2-1, with TRBD2 matching over 15 bases. This CDR3 is 19 amino acids long. After removal of 5 bases from V and 9 bases from J, the junction contained 17 bases not matched to a gene. The CDR3 DNA reads as TGTGCCAGCAGTCCATGGCCAGGACTAGCGGGAGGGCCAGGGGGTGAGCAGTTCTTC. This translates into CASSPWPGLAGGPGGEQFF.

Ten or more counts support this clonotype. The chain couples TRBV28 to TRBJ2-7; TRBD2 aligns across 7 bases. J was trimmed by 2 bases and V by 5 bases; bases with no gene match: 12. Germline CDR1 reads MDHEN; CDR2 reads SYDVKM. The CDR3 has 16 residues. Here the CDR3 reads CASSPSWLAETYEQYF. CDR3 nucleotide sequence: TGTGCCAGCAGTCCCTCGTGGCTAGCGGAGACCTACGAGCAGTACTTC.

This clonotype was seen at least ten times. This chain connects TRBV29-1 to TRBJ2-1; 14 nucleotides match TRBD2. Trimming cost V 2 bases and J 7 bases; bases outside gene matches: 4. Germline assignment: CDR1 SQVTM and CDR2 ANQGSEA. The CDR3 runs 15 residues. CDR3 in DNA: TGCAGCGTTGAACCCCGACTAGCGGGAGGGAATGAGCAGTTCTTC. It specifies CSVEPRLAGGNEQFF.